These T cell receptor beta chains were read from a single sample in a study of T cells expressing NK-cell markers. TCRdb reprocessed the 5' RACE reads, keeping one entry per CDR3 protein, no DNA. The sample is made up of about 20,000 distinct CDR3 sequences, and the top ten hold 45% to 65% of it. Input material: blood T cells: a sorted CD56 or NKG2C T cell subset, CD4+ or CD8+ T cells, or bulk PBMC T cells (not recorded which). The receptor set was obtained from a man aged 18 to 69 in good health. Each CDR3 is given with its conserved first and last residue.

V gene,J gene,CDR3 protein
TRBV4-2,TRBJ2-1,CASSPRVGGGEQFF
TRBV29-1,TRBJ1-1,CSVEPRLVNTEAFF
TRBV10-3,TRBJ2-3,CAISRDSTDTQYF
TRBV18,TRBJ2-5,CASSPPMSGSEETQYF
TRBV6-2/TRBV6-3,TRBJ2-1,CASSRRPDRAYNEQFF
TRBV27,TRBJ2-5,CASSPGTGRRTQYF
TRBV5-1,TRBJ1-1,CASSPSAGGVSSNTEAFF
TRBV7-2,TRBJ1-4,CASSATGTGKEKLFF
TRBV28,TRBJ1-1,CASSLSTVNTEAFF
TRBV20-1,TRBJ2-7,CSAPGQGYYEQYF
TRBV2,TRBJ2-1,CASSEPGLARFF
TRBV27,TRBJ1-2,CASSRTGRPYGYTF
TRBV12-3/TRBV12-4,TRBJ1-2,CASSSGVGYTF
TRBV11-3,TRBJ2-5,CASSSRDRVETQYF
TRBV12-3/TRBV12-4,TRBJ1-5,CASRNRDRAPYSNQPQHF
TRBV10-3,TRBJ1-3,CAISVSGSSGNTIYF
TRBV5-1,TRBJ1-6,CASSLRGLNSPLHF
TRBV25-1,TRBJ1-1,CASTPAGRGGTEAFF
TRBV29-1,TRBJ1-1,CSVEPPARNTEAFF
TRBV27,TRBJ2-1,CASTRTSGPFYNEQFF
TRBV20-1,TRBJ2-1,CSARVAARVYNEQFF